This T cell receptor beta chain was sequenced during a study of blood T cells in healthy people across ages. PCR was performed a second time for about 6 to 12 cycles using a sample-barcoded 5' primer and a J-beta primer mix. TCRdb re-called the 5' RACE reads through MiXCR, storing one row per CDR3 protein. The table records 700,000 to 1,000,000 distinct CDR3 sequences, about 42% of them present only once. It was approximately 9 milliliters of peripheral blood that were drawn from each donor. Sequencing input: blood. The origin of this receptor is a man aged 55-75 years in good health.

This chain's CDR3 is CASSSTSAPGQGETQYF. CDR3 sequence (DNA): TGTGCCAGCAGCTCGACTAGTGCACCGGGACAGGGGGAGACCCAGTACTTC. The chain joins TRBV7-9 to TRBJ2-5, with 10 bases matching TRBD1. V lost 4 bases, J lost 5 bases, and 13 bases stayed unmatched. Germline loops: CDR1 SEHNR, CDR2 FQNEAQ (reference sequence). The length of the CDR3 is 17 residues.